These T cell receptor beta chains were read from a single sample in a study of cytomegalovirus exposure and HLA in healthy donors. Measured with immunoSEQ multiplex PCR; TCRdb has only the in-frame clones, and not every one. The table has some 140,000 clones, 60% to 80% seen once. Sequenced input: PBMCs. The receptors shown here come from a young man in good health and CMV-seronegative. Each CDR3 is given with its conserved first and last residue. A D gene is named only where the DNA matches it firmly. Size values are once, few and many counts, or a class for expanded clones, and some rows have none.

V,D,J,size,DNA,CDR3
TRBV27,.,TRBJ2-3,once,TGTGCCAGCACCAACAGGGCCTACACAGATACGCAGTATTTT,CASTNRAYTDTQYF
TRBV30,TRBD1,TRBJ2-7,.,TGTGCCTGGAACAGGGGGTCCTACGAGCAGTACTTC,CAWNRGSYEQYF
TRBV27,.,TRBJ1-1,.,TGTGCCAGCAGTAATTCACCAGCGAGCGGTGAAGCTTTCTTT,CASSNSPASGEAFF
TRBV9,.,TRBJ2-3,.,TGTGCCAGCAGCGTAGAAGGGGTTCTAGATACGCAGTATTTT,CASSVEGVLDTQYF
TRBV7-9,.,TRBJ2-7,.,TGTTCCAGCAGCTCGACAGCGTTTAAACCCTACGAGCAGTACTTC,CSSSSTAFKPYEQYF
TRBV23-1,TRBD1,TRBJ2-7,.,TGCGCCAGCAGTCCCCGCCCAGGGGGCGCGGGTTACGAGCAGTACTTC,CASSPRPGGAGYEQYF
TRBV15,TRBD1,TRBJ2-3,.,TGTGCCACCAGCCCCATGGACAGGGGAGCAGATACGCAGTATTTT,CATSPMDRGADTQYF
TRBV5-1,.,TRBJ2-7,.,TGCGCCTGCCGGGATACCTACGAGCAGTACTTC,CACRDTYEQYF
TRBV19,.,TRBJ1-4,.,TGTGCCAGTAGTACCTTCCTTGGACAGAAGAAGGAAAAACTGTTTTTT,CASSTFLGQKKEKLFF
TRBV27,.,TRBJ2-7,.,TGTGCCAGCAGCCCCCGACCACAGGGATGGAGCTCCTACGAGCAGTACTTC,CASSPRPQGWSSYEQYF
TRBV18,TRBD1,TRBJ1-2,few,TGTGCCAGCTCACCGCAGGGGGACTATGGCTACACCTTC,CASSPQGDYGYTF
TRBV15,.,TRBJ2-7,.,TGTGCCACCAGCACCGTAGTCCTTTACGAGCAGTACTTC,CATSTVVLYEQYF
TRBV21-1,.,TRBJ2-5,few,TGTGCCAGCAGCATATCCCAGCAAGAGACCCAGTACTTC,CASSISQQETQYF
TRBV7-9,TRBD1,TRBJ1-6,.,TGTTCCAGCAGCTTAGGGACAGGGGGTTCGATCACCCTCCACTTT,CSSSLGTGGSITLHF
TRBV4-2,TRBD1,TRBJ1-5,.,TGTGCCAGCAGCCAAGGACAGGGGACCCCAGCCACTCAGCCCCAGCATTTT,CASSQGQGTPATQPQHF
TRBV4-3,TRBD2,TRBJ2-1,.,TGCGCCAGCAGTCTCTTAGCGGGGGGCTACAATGAGCAGTTCTTC,CASSLLAGGYNEQFF
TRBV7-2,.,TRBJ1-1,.,TGTGCCAGCAGCCCGGACTTTTCCCGCTACACTGAAGCTTTCTTT,CASSPDFSRYTEAFF
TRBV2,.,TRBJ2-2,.,TGTGCCAGCAGTGGCGGGGCCTCCGGCGGCACCGGGGAGCTGTTTTTT,CASSGGASGGTGELFF
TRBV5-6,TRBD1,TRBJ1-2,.,TGTGCCAGCAGCATTGACCCATTTCAGGGGGACTATGGCTACACCTTC,CASSIDPFQGDYGYTF
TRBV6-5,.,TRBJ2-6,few,TGTGCCAGCAGTACTCTTGGTTCTGGGGCCAACGTCCTGACTTTC,CASSTLGSGANVLTF
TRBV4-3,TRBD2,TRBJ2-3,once,TGCGCCAGCAGCCCGTCGCTGACTAGCGTGGGAACCACAGATACGCAGTATTTT,CASSPSLTSVGTTDTQYF
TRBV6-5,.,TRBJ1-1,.,TGTGCCAGCAGTTACCGTTTGAGCGGTGAAGCTTTCTTT,CASSYRLSGEAFF
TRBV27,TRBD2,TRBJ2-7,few,TGTGCCAGCAGTTTCCTACTAGCGGGGGGGCTTGGCGAGCAGTACTTC,CASSFLLAGGLGEQYF
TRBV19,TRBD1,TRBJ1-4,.,TGTGCCAGTAGCAAGGGACAGGCTAATGAAAAACTGTTTTTT,CASSKGQANEKLFF
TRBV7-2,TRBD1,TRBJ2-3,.,TGTGCCAGCAGCGAAGGACAGGGGTCTTTGGATACGCAGTATTTT,CASSEGQGSLDTQYF